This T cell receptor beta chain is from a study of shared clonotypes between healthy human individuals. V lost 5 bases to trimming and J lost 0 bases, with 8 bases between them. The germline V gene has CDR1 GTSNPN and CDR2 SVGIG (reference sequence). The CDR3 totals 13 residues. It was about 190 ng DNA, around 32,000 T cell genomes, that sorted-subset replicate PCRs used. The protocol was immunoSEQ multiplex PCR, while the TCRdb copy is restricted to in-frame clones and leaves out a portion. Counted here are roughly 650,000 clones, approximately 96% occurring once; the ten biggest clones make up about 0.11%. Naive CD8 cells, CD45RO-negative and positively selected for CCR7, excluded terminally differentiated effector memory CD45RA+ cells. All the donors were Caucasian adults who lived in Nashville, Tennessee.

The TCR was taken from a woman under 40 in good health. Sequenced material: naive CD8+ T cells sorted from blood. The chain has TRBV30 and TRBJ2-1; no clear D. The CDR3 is CAWQVSSYNEQFF. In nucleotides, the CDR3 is TGTGCCTGGCAGGTGAGCTCCTACAATGAGCAGTTCTTC. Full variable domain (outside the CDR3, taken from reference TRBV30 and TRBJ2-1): SQTIHQWPATLVQPVGSPLSLECTVEGTSNPNLYWYRQAAGRGLQLLFYSVGIGQISSEVPQNLSASRPQDRQFILSSKKLLLSDSGFYLCAWQVSSYNEQFFGPGTRLTVL.